This TCR beta chain appears in the sequencing data of a study of blood T cell repertoires in COVID-19. Overall study: From T cells, B-cell-depleted T cells, or PBMCs came the material, which was cDNA or gDNA.

This clone was found once. Sequenced by immunoSEQ multiplex PCR; TCRdb stores in-frame clones only, minus some. The table has 150,000 to 200,000 clones, approximately 95% seen once. Germline CDR1 GTSNPN, CDR2 SVGIG (reference sequence). The CDR3 has 16 residues. The V gene end was trimmed by 3 bases and the J gene end by 7 bases; junction bases not matched to a gene: 10. The chain has TRBV30 and TRBJ1-6; TRBD1 matches 9 bases. This clonotype originated in a woman between 50 and 59 years old with acute or convalescent COVID-19. The sequenced material came from peripheral blood. The CDR3 protein is CAWSTGQGQGNSPLHF. The CDR3 DNA sequence: TGTGCCTGGAGCACCGGACAGGGGCAAGGGAATTCACCCCTCCACTTT.